The 2 T cell receptor beta chains listed next were all sequenced from one sample in a study of T cell changes during pregnancy in multiple sclerosis. Assay: immunoSEQ multiplex PCR; the TCRdb copy retains only in-frame clones and omits some. Of some 64,000 clones in the sample, approximately 92% were seen once. The sample was peripheral blood, taken in the first trimester of pregnancy. These receptors were collected from a female donor with multiple sclerosis, enrolled in a pregnancy study.

The rearrangement joins TRBV10-3 to TRBJ1-1; D gene unclear. This CDR3 is built from 14 residues. In germline, CDR1 is ENHRY, CDR2 SYGVKD. V was cut by 3 bases and J by 3 bases, with 11 bases left in between. The CDR3 DNA is TGTGCCATCAGTGATCTCTTCCTTGACACTGAAGCTTTCTTT. Its protein product is CAISDLFLDTEAFF.

The V gene is TRBV6-5, the J gene TRBJ1-5, with D tentatively TRBD1 (6 bases). CDR3 length equals 14 residues. From germline, CDR1 is MNHEY and CDR2 SVGAGI. Trimming removed 7 bases at V and 1 base at J, with 11 bases between. CDR3: CASNEGGSNQPQHF. The CDR3 DNA follows: TGTGCCAGCAATGAGGGGGGGAGCAATCAGCCCCAGCATTTT.